Below are 8 T cell receptor beta chains sequenced from a single sample in a study of OX40 agonist ivuxolimab in advanced cancers. TCRdb's copy holds only in-frame clones and misses some; the assay was immunoSEQ multiplex PCR. The sample contains tens of thousands of clones, approximately 90% of which appear only once. The sample was CD4+ or CD8+ T cells sorted from blood, taken in a trial of the OX40 agonist ivuxolimab. The receptors shown here come from an adult with an advanced solid tumor such as melanoma, head and neck, liver or kidney cancer.

V is TRBV19 and J is TRBJ2-7, with TRBD1 matching 8 bases. The CDR3 length is 15 residues. From germline, CDR1 is LNHDA and CDR2 SQIVND (reference sequence). Trimming at V came to 3 bases and at J to 3 bases, leaving 7 bases not matched to a gene. CDR3 sequence: CASSMDRAPYYEQYF. The DNA of the CDR3 is TGTGCCAGTAGTATGGACAGGGCCCCATACTACGAGCAGTACTTC.

The V gene is TRBV7-2, the J gene TRBJ1-3; the D is unclear. This CDR3 is built from 15 residues. Germline CDR1 SGHTA, CDR2 FQGNSA. The V end lost 3 bases, the J end lost 0 bases, and 9 bases lay between the germline ends. CDR3 in DNA: TGTGCCAGCAGCTTTGGGGTTAGCTCTGGAAACACCATATATTTT. Residues: CASSFGVSSGNTIYF.

The sample holds one count of this clone. The chain joins TRBV5-1 to TRBJ2-7; D is ambiguous. V lost 0 bases and J 3 bases, leaving 10 bases between the germline ends. The CDR3 is made up of 14 amino acids. Germline V gene sequence: CDR1 SGHRS, CDR2 YFSETQ. In DNA form, the CDR3 reads TGCGCCAGCAGCTTGGCAGGCCTTCTCTACGAGCAGTACTTC. Its translation is CASSLAGLLYEQYF.

The rearrangement uses TRBV7-9 and TRBJ1-2; 7 bases align to TRBD1. V lost 5 bases, J lost 4 bases, and 16 bases stayed unmatched. CDR1 is SEHNR and CDR2 is FQNEAQ in the germline V gene (reference sequence). The CDR3 runs 17 residues. DNA of the CDR3: TGTGCCAGCAGCCTAGAAGACACCGGGACAGTTATCTATGGCTACACCTTC. Translation: CASSLEDTGTVIYGYTF.

This chain joins TRBV5-4 and TRBJ1-6; no clear D gene. Trimming left V 0 bases short and J 0 bases short, with 4 bases between. The CDR3 is 15 amino acids. Germline V gene data show CDR1 as SGHNT and CDR2 as YYREEE (reference sequence). The CDR3 coding sequence is TGTGCCAGCAGCTTGGGGGGCTCCTATAATTCACCCCTCCACTTT. This encodes CASSLGGSYNSPLHF.

The rearrangement joins TRBV6-1 to TRBJ2-7; a weak D match, TRBD1 (6 bases). Germline assignment: CDR1 MNHNS and CDR2 SASEGT. The CDR3 sequence is 13 residues long. V was shortened by 5 bases and J by 4 bases, with 12 bases between the two germline ends. As DNA, the CDR3 is TGTGCCAGCAGTTTAACAGGGACGTACGAGCAGTACTTC. It specifies CASSLTGTYEQYF.

V usage is TRBV9 and J usage is TRBJ1-3; D is possibly TRBD1 (5 bases). Germline loops: CDR1 SGDLS, CDR2 YYNGEE. The CDR3 sequence is 16 residues long. V dropped 4 bases and J dropped 0 bases, with 14 bases sitting between them. Here the CDR3 reads CASSTRVKDSGNTIYF. The CDR3 DNA reads as TGTGCCAGCAGCACCAGGGTTAAGGACTCTGGAAACACCATATATTTT.

The rearrangement joins TRBV27 to TRBJ1-1; TRBD1 aligns across 8 bases. The CDR3 runs to 13 residues. With 5 bases clipped from V and 11 bases from J, the junction kept 10 bases outside the gene matches. The germline CDR1 and CDR2 sequences are MNHEY and SMNVEV (reference sequence). Here the CDR3 DNA reads TGTGCCAGCAGTATCGGGCAGGGGGCATCCGCTTTCTTT. Its translation: CASSIGQGASAFF.